The 13 T cell receptor beta chains reported below all come from one sample, sequenced in a study of Ad26.COV2.S vaccination and SARS-CoV-2 variants. TCRdb keeps only in-frame clones here, not all; method: immunoSEQ multiplex PCR. The data hold roughly 320,000 clones, with about nine tenths observed a single time. Indicated treatment: around 19 received Ad26.COV2.S at low or high dose, single or two shots; 5 received placebo; per-sample allocation not given. Samples were taken on day 63 after the first vaccine or placebo injection. Sequencing used peripheral blood, obtained in a trial of Ad26.COV2.S vaccine versus placebo. The receptors originated from a person between 18 and 60 years old who received the Ad26.COV2.S COVID-19 vaccine or a placebo.

About this clone: Compared with germline, one end of the junction differs, possibly owing to a read error. The V gene is TRBV7-7, the J gene TRBJ2-7, with D perhaps matching TRBD1 (6 bases). The V gene's germline CDR1 is SSHAT and CDR2 FNYEAQ (reference sequence). This CDR3 region has 14 residues. CDR3 amino acids: CASSLGETGYEQYF. CDR3 nucleotide sequence: TGTGCTAGCAGCTTAGGTGAGACAGGTTACGAGCAGTACTTC.

J is TRBJ2-7 and V is TRBV13, with D perhaps matching TRBD1 or TRBD2 (5 bases each). The V gene's germline CDR1 is PRHDT and CDR2 FYEKMQ (reference sequence). The CDR3 loop spans 15 amino acids. V dropped 5 bases and J dropped 0 bases, with 14 bases sitting between them. CDR3 coding DNA: TGTGCCAGCAGCCTGGGGACCGAGAGCTCCTACGAGCAGTACTTC. This codes for CASSLGTESSYEQYF.

Note on this clone: A far larger clone is only one base removed, so a read error is likely. Distinct nucleotide sequences in the sample also encode this CDR3. This chain connects TRBV5-6 to TRBJ1-1; D gene ambiguous. The CDR3 loop spans 13 amino acids. The ends were cut back, 4 bases at V and 1 base at J, with 8 bases in the middle. Germline CDR1 SGHDT, CDR2 YYEEEE. The CDR3 bases are TGTGCCAGCAGCCTAGGTAGGAACACTGAAGCTTTCTTT. Translation: CASSLGRNTEAFF.

About this clone itself: Other DNA sequences in this specimen translate into the identical CDR3. The chain joins TRBV12-3 or TRBV12-4 to TRBJ1-2; no definite D call. This CDR3 has 12 amino acids. Trimming shortened V by 3 bases and J by 5 bases, and 7 bases separated the two germline ends. CDR3 sequence: CASSFSGYGYTF. CDR3 nucleotides: TGTGCCAGCAGTTTCTCTGGATATGGCTACACCTTC.

A single count supports this clone. This chain connects TRBV6-2 or TRBV6-3 to TRBJ2-1; 8 nucleotides match TRBD1. The CDR3 sequence is 14 residues long. Trimming removed 2 bases from V and 8 bases from J; junction bases left unmatched: 5. From germline, CDR1 is MNHEY and CDR2 SVGEGT. The CDR3 DNA reads as TGTGCCAGCAGTTACGTCCCACAGGGGGATGAGCAGTTCTTC. Amino acids: CASSYVPQGDEQFF.

The gene calls are TRBV7-2 and TRBJ2-1; TRBD2 matches 9 bases. The trim removed 3 bases at V and 9 bases at J, leaving 12 bases unmatched. The CDR3 runs to 16 residues. The germline CDR1 and CDR2 sequences are SGHTA and FQGNSA. The CDR3 protein is CASSFAWGGGAGEQFF. The CDR3 coding sequence is TGTGCCAGCAGCTTCGCCTGGGGCGGGGGGGCAGGTGAGCAGTTCTTC. The full variable domain, in which reference TRBV7-2 and TRBJ2-1 provide the parts outside the CDR3, is GAGVSQSPSNKVTEKGKDVELRCDPISGHTALYWYRQSLGQGLEFLIYFQGNSAPDKSGLPSDRFSAERTGGSVSTLTIQRTQQEDSAVYLCASSFAWGGGAGEQFFGPGTRLTVL.

This chain connects TRBV9 to TRBJ1-3; D remains unclear. This CDR3 region has 16 residues. Per the germline V gene, CDR1 is SGDLS and CDR2 is YYNGEE. Trimming cost V 4 bases and J 2 bases, with 16 bases left between them. The chain's CDR3 is CASSSLRGPAGNTIYF. The CDR3, as DNA: TGTGCCAGCAGCTCACTCAGAGGTCCTGCTGGAAACACCATATATTTT.

This clone was observed a few times. V and J are TRBV5-1 and TRBJ1-4; D may be TRBD1 (6 bases). V shed 4 bases and J shed 6 bases, with 19 bases lying between them. The CDR3 is 16 residues long. The germline gives CDR1 SGHRS, CDR2 YFSETQ. The DNA of the CDR3 is TGCGCCAGCAGCCCCGAAAGGGGGGGCTGGGATGAAAAACTGTTTTTT. Translation gives CASSPERGGWDEKLFF.

This chain links TRBV9 with TRBJ1-2; D call uncertain. The CDR3 covers 12 residues. V shed 2 bases and J shed 8 bases, with 10 bases lying between them. Germline V gene data show CDR1 as SGDLS and CDR2 as YYNGEE. In DNA form, the CDR3 reads TGTGCCAGCAGCGTGGGTGTGAGGGGCTACACCTTC. Its translation: CASSVGVRGYTF.

The V gene is TRBV27, the J gene TRBJ2-7; 8 nucleotides line up with TRBD2. V shed 7 bases, J shed 8 bases, and the junction held 4 bases outside the gene matches. The CDR3 contains 11 residues. The V gene's germline CDR1 is MNHEY and CDR2 SMNVEV (reference sequence). Here the CDR3 DNA reads TGTGCCAGCACCAGCGGGAGACAGCAGTACTTC. Protein: CASTSGRQQYF.

This clone appeared a single time. The chain employs TRBV9 and TRBJ2-5, with TRBD2 matching over 9 bases. V lost 3 bases, J lost 0 bases, and 9 bases stayed unmatched. The CDR3 is made up of 17 amino acids. The V gene's germline CDR1 is SGDLS and CDR2 YYNGEE. The CDR3 is CASSAGRLAEYQETQYF. The CDR3 coding sequence is TGTGCCAGCAGCGCCGGCAGACTAGCGGAGTACCAAGAGACCCAGTACTTC.

The J gene is TRBJ2-7, the V gene TRBV11-2, with D perhaps assigned TRBD1 or TRBD2 (5 bases each). This CDR3 is built from 13 residues. V lost 1 base, J lost 3 bases, and 7 bases lay in between. Germline V gene lookup returns CDR1 SGHAT and CDR2 FQNNGV. DNA for the CDR3: TGTGCCAGCAGCTTAGTTGGGGGCTACGAGCAGTACTTC. Amino acid sequence: CASSLVGGYEQYF. Full variable domain (outside the CDR3, taken from reference TRBV11-2 and TRBJ2-7): EAGVAQSPRYKIIEKRQSVAFWCNPISGHATLYWYQQILGQGPKLLIQFQNNGVVDDSQLPKDRFSAERLKGVDSTLKIQPAKLEDSAVYLCASSLVGGYEQYFGPGTRLTVT.

The CDR3 region is CASSETGVPGVPQHF. The CDR3 coding sequence is TGTGCCAGCAGCGAAACAGGGGTCCCGGGGGTGCCCCAGCATTTT. This chain joins TRBV7-2 and TRBJ1-5; 7 bases agree with TRBD1. The CDR3 loop spans 15 amino acids. The germline V gene has CDR1 SGHTA and CDR2 FQGNSA. Germline trimming cut 5 bases from V and 9 bases from J; bases unmatched to any gene: 13.